Following are 31 T cell receptor beta chains from one sample sequenced in a study of T-cell reconstitution after alpha-beta-depleted transplantation in children. Preparation of the TCRbeta library used unique molecular identifiers. From the PCR reads, TCRdb called clonotypes with MiXCR, one entry per CDR3 protein. The data contain fewer than 550,000 distinct CDR3 sequences, about an eighth of them singletons. This sample comprised PBMCs, mostly from graft donor cells, obtained 180 days after TCRalphabeta/CD19-depleted stem cell transplant. The receptor source for this set is a female patient aged 2-10 years who had a stem cell transplant for aplastic anemia, so the T cells may come from the graft donor.

There are a few counts of this clonotype. This rearrangement joins TRBV12-3 or TRBV12-4 to TRBJ2-5; TRBD1 might be the D (5 bases). The V end lost 4 bases, the J end lost 10 bases, and 16 bases lay between the germline ends. CDR3 length equals 13 residues. CDR3 region: CASSSPPGWGQYF. The DNA of the CDR3 is TGTGCCAGCAGTTCCCCGCCAGGGTGGGGCCAGTACTTC.

The rearrangement joins TRBV15 to TRBJ2-1; TRBD1 agrees at 11 bases. CDR1 is LNHNV and CDR2 is YYDKDF in the germline V gene (reference sequence). V shed 1 base and J 1 base; nucleotides not matched to a gene: 9. The CDR3 is 19 residues long. CDR3 bases: TGTGCCACCAGCAGAGGAGCAGGGACAGGGGGTGGGTCCTACAATGAGCAGTTCTTC. It specifies CATSRGAGTGGGSYNEQFF. Complete variable domain (other parts from reference TRBV15 and TRBJ2-1): DAMVIQNPRYQVTQFGKPVTLSCSQTLNHNVMYWYQQKSSQAPKLLFHYYDKDFNNEADTPDNFQSRRPNTSFCFLDIRSPGLGDTAMYLCATSRGAGTGGGSYNEQFFGPGTRLTVL.

The table lists this clonotype with many counts. J is TRBJ2-1 and V is TRBV29-1; D not resolved. The V end lost 2 bases, the J end lost 2 bases, and 10 bases lay between the germline ends. Germline CDR1 and CDR2: SQVTM and ANQGSEA. The CDR3 is 14 amino acids. CDR3 sequence reads: CSVERPETYNEQFF. Written as DNA, the CDR3 is TGCAGCGTTGAAAGGCCAGAAACCTACAATGAGCAGTTCTTC.

This clonotype was counted ten times or more. The rearrangement uses TRBV15 and TRBJ1-5; D possibly corresponds to TRBD1 (5 bases). CDR1 LNHNV and CDR2 YYDKDF come from the germline V gene (reference sequence). The CDR3 consists of 16 residues. The V end was cut by 0 bases, the J end by 6 bases, with 15 bases between. The CDR3 reads CATSRDSGRAIQPQHF. The CDR3 bases are TGTGCCACCAGCAGAGATTCGGGCAGGGCGATTCAGCCCCAGCATTTT.

There are a few counts of this clonotype. This sequence joins TRBV6-2 or TRBV6-3 and TRBJ2-7; 9 bases align to TRBD2. Looked up from germline, CDR1 is MNHEY and CDR2 is SVGEGT. The CDR3 loop spans 16 amino acids. J lost 0 bases, V lost 7 bases, and 10 bases had no gene match. The DNA for the CDR3 is TGTGCCAGCACTCCCGGTAGCGGGGGAAGCTCCTACGAGCAGTACGTC. It is translated as CASTPGSGGSSYEQYV.

The chain recombines TRBV18 with TRBJ2-4; D assignment may be TRBD1 or TRBD2 (5 bases each). The CDR3 has 15 residues. Germline values: CDR1 KGHSH, CDR2 LQKENI. V was clipped by 3 bases and J by 8 bases, with 17 bases between them. The CDR3 DNA follows: TGTGCCAGCTCACCGGCTAGTTATTGGGACGACATTCAGTACTTC. It translates to CASSPASYWDDIQYF.

This clonotype was seen more than once but under ten times. The chain employs TRBV11-2 and TRBJ1-1, with 10 bases that match TRBD1. Germline trimming cut 4 bases from V and 6 bases from J; bases unmatched to any gene: 5. This CDR3 region has 14 residues. CDR1 and CDR2 (germline): SGHAT, FQNNGV. The CDR3, as DNA: TGTGCCAGCAGCTCCTGGACAGGGGGGTCTGAAGCTTTCTTT. Amino acids: CASSSWTGGSEAFF.

In this sample, this clonotype turned up a few times. The V gene is TRBV11-3, the J gene TRBJ2-2; 9 positions match TRBD1. The CDR3 runs 17 residues. Germline loops: CDR1 SGHNT, CDR2 YENEEA. The V and J ends lost 5 bases and 0 bases, in that order; junction bases with no gene match: 7. CDR3 loop: CASSKPRDRANTGELFF. CDR3 DNA sequence: TGTGCCAGCAGCAAACCTAGGGACAGGGCGAACACCGGGGAGCTGTTTTTT.

In this sample, this clonotype turned up many times. The gene calls are TRBV10-1 and TRBJ2-2; D remains unclear. Trimming cost V 2 bases and J 6 bases, with 13 bases left between them. The CDR3 covers 15 residues. CDR1 is WNHNN and CDR2 is SYGVQD in the germline V gene (reference sequence). CDR3 coding DNA: TGCGCCAGCAGTGAGAAGTCTGTCCGGGCCGGGGAGCTGTTTTTT. Translating it yields CASSEKSVRAGELFF.

There are a few counts of this clonotype. The chain couples TRBV18 to TRBJ2-3, with a tentative D call TRBD2 (6 bases). CDR1 and CDR2 from the germline V gene are KGHSH and LQKENI. The germline V and J ends were trimmed by 4 bases and 3 bases, with 17 bases remaining between them. This CDR3 contains 16 residues. Written as DNA, the CDR3 is TGTGCCAGCTCACTCTCCGCTAGTCGGGGGACAGATACGCAGTATTTT. It is translated as CASSLSASRGTDTQYF.

In its sample, this clonotype was seen many times. J is TRBJ1-5 and V is TRBV10-3; D gene uncertain. Per germline, CDR1 ENHRY and CDR2 SYGVKD. CDR3 size: 15 residues. V was cut by 0 bases and J by 4 bases, with 10 bases left in between. CDR3 loop: CAISESAGVNQPQHF. CDR3 DNA sequence: TGTGCCATCAGTGAGTCAGCCGGGGTGAATCAGCCCCAGCATTTT.

This clonotype has only a few counts. V gene TRBV19 combines with J gene TRBJ1-2; D is unresolved. The CDR3 has 15 amino acids. Between the trimmed V and J ends, which lost 3 bases and 0 bases, there was a span of 11 bases. Germline CDR1 LNHDA, CDR2 SQIVND (reference sequence). CDR3 loop: CASSMAGISNYGYTF. In DNA form, the CDR3 reads TGTGCCAGTAGTATGGCGGGAATCTCTAACTATGGCTACACCTTC.

This clonotype was detected ten times or more. V and J are TRBV12-3 or TRBV12-4 and TRBJ2-3; 12 bases agree with TRBD1. The CDR3 runs to 14 residues. Trimming cost V 6 bases and J 4 bases; bases outside gene matches: 2. The CDR3 here is CASRGQGASDTQYF. CDR3 DNA: TGTGCCAGCAGGGGACAGGGGGCATCAGATACGCAGTATTTT.

This clonotype showed up many times. The chain joins TRBV29-1 to TRBJ1-5; TRBD1 matches at 7 bases. The germline V gene encodes CDR1 SQVTM and CDR2 ANQGSEA. The ends lost 6 bases at V and 6 bases at J; junction bases unmatched: 11. CDR3 length: 14 amino acids. CDR3 residues: CSVRRGRAGQPQHF. DNA for the CDR3: TGCAGCGTCCGGAGGGGGCGCGCCGGTCAGCCCCAGCATTTT.

This clonotype has a handful of counts. The genes are TRBV20-1 and TRBJ2-1, with a weak D call TRBD1 (6 bases). CDR1 DFQATT and CDR2 SNEGSKA come from the germline V gene (reference sequence). This CDR3 is 15 amino acids long. V lost 3 bases and J 0 bases, leaving 12 bases between the germline ends. The CDR3 sequence is CSARTGHLSYNEQFF. The CDR3 nucleotides are TGCAGTGCTAGGACGGGACACCTCTCCTACAATGAGCAGTTCTTC.

This clonotype was seen more than once but under ten times. V is TRBV4-3 and J is TRBJ2-1; D gene ambiguous. V gave up 3 bases and J gave up 4 bases, with 10 bases separating them. CDR1 LGHNA and CDR2 YSLEER come from the germline V gene. The CDR3 extends over 14 amino acids. For the CDR3, the DNA is TGCGCCAGCAGCCAGGCCCGGAGATACAATGAGCAGTTCTTC. It yields the protein CASSQARRYNEQFF.

A few counts support this clonotype. The chain joins TRBV12-3 or TRBV12-4 to TRBJ1-4; the D is unclear. The CDR3 has 14 amino acids. Trimming pared 2 bases from V and 6 bases from J, leaving 10 bases between. CDR3 amino acids: CASSLRKGHEKLFF. The CDR3 DNA follows: TGTGCCAGCAGTTTAAGAAAGGGTCATGAAAAACTGTTTTTT.

This clonotype was observed a few times. The chain employs TRBV7-8 and TRBJ2-7; 8 bases map to TRBD2. CDR1 and CDR2 (germline): SGHVS, FQNEAQ. This CDR3 contains 14 residues. Trimming cost V 1 base and J 7 bases; bases outside gene matches: 6. The CDR3 loop is CASSLGAGVREQYV. CDR3 sequence (DNA): TGTGCCAGCAGCTTAGGAGCGGGAGTGAGGGAGCAGTACGTC.

The sample holds a few counts of this clonotype. This chain joins TRBV24-1 and TRBJ1-3, with D unresolved. The CDR3 consists of 12 residues. In germline, CDR1 is KGHDR, CDR2 SFDVKD. With 0 bases removed from V and 8 bases from J, the gap between germline ends came to 4 bases. The CDR3 reads CATSDLRDTIYF. For the CDR3, the DNA is TGTGCCACCAGTGATTTGCGGGACACCATATATTTT.

The table lists this clonotype with a few counts. This chain links TRBV19 with TRBJ1-1; D possibly corresponds to TRBD1 (5 bases). Germline-derived CDR1 and CDR2 are LNHDA and SQIVND (reference sequence). The CDR3 runs to 12 residues. Trimming cost V 4 bases and J 8 bases, with 11 bases left between them. The CDR3 region is CASSRDWTEAFF. As DNA, the CDR3 is TGTGCCAGTAGTAGGGATTGGACAGAAGCTTTCTTT.

The chain has TRBV13 and TRBJ2-3; TRBD2 matches at 12 bases. Germline V gene lookup returns CDR1 PRHDT and CDR2 FYEKMQ (reference sequence). V lost 1 base to trimming and J lost 3 bases; unmatched junction nucleotides: 5. This CDR3 has 17 amino acids. The DNA of the CDR3 is TGTGCCAGCAGCTTAGATTCCGGGACTAGCGGGACAGATACGCAGTATTTT. Protein sequence: CASSLDSGTSGTDTQYF.

This clonotype was seen many times. This rearrangement joins TRBV28 to TRBJ1-6; D is uncertain. The CDR3 is made up of 16 amino acids. CDR1 is MDHEN, CDR2 SYDVKM, per germline. Trimming pared 4 bases from V and 7 bases from J, leaving 17 bases between. In nucleotides, the CDR3 is TGTGCCAGCAGTTCCTACGGTGGAAATAGGAATTCACCCCTCCACTTT. Its protein is CASSSYGGNRNSPLHF. The full variable domain, rest sourced from reference TRBV28 and TRBJ1-6, is DVKVTQSSRYLVKRTGEKVFLECVQDMDHENMFWYRQDPGLGLRLIYFSYDVKMKEKGDIPEGYSVSREKKERFSLILESASTNQTSMYLCASSSYGGNRNSPLHFGNGTRLTVT.

The J gene is TRBJ2-3, the V gene TRBV19; the D gene could be TRBD1 or TRBD2 (5 bases each). The V end was cut by 6 bases, the J end by 6 bases, with 10 bases between. CDR1 and CDR2 from the germline V gene are LNHDA and SQIVND (reference sequence). The CDR3 length is 12 residues. This CDR3 is CASRGPGDTQYF. The CDR3 coding sequence is TGTGCCAGTAGGGGACCCGGGGATACGCAGTATTTT.

The chain joins TRBV28 to TRBJ1-5, with unresolved D. CDR3 length equals 15 residues. The V gene's germline CDR1 is MDHEN and CDR2 SYDVKM. V was trimmed by 1 base and J by 4 bases, leaving 11 bases between them. The CDR3: CASSLSTFRNQPQHF. Here the CDR3 DNA reads TGTGCCAGCAGTTTATCCACCTTCCGTAATCAGCCCCAGCATTTT.

There are a few counts of this clonotype. The chain carries TRBV10-3 and TRBJ2-1; 9 bases agree with TRBD1. Germline V lookup: CDR1 ENHRY, CDR2 SYGVKD. V trimming: 5 bases; J trimming: 3 bases; junction bases outside the gene matches: 5. There are 15 residues in the CDR3. CDR3 in DNA: TGTGCCATCAGTCTCGGACAGGGGATCTACAATGAGCAGTTCTTC. It yields the protein CAISLGQGIYNEQFF.

The CDR3 protein is CASSTGTSGDDSYNEQFF. The CDR3 DNA reads TGCGCCAGCAGCACCGGGACTAGCGGAGACGACTCCTACAATGAGCAGTTCTTC. This rearrangement joins TRBV5-1 to TRBJ2-1; TRBD2 agrees at 11 bases. Trimming removed 4 bases from V and 0 bases from J; junction bases left unmatched: 9. The germline CDR1 and CDR2 sequences are SGHRS and YFSETQ. The CDR3 has 18 residues.

The gene calls are TRBV5-6 and TRBJ2-2; D is unclear. V gave up 4 bases and J gave up 5 bases, with 6 bases separating them. Germline lookup yields CDR1 SGHDT and CDR2 YYEEEE. The CDR3 loop spans 12 amino acids. The CDR3 sequence is CASSPWTGELFF. CDR3 sequence (DNA): TGTGCCAGCAGCCCGTGGACCGGGGAGCTGTTTTTT.

This clonotype has a count of ten or more. The rearrangement uses TRBV29-1 and TRBJ2-4, with 7 bases identical to TRBD1. Per the germline V gene, CDR1 is SQVTM and CDR2 is ANQGSEA. V lost 2 bases, J lost 7 bases, and 5 bases stayed unmatched. The CDR3 spans 13 residues. The CDR3 loop reads CSVETGAWNIQYF. The CDR3 coding sequence is TGCAGCGTTGAAACAGGGGCGTGGAACATTCAGTACTTC.

The table lists this clonotype with a few counts. The V and J genes are TRBV27 and TRBJ2-7, with D perhaps TRBD1 or TRBD2 (5 bases each). CDR3 length: 15 residues. Germline V gene data show CDR1 as MNHEY and CDR2 as SMNVEV (reference sequence). V lost 4 bases to trimming and J lost 4 bases, with 17 bases between them. CDR3 in DNA: TGTGCCAGCAGTTCAAGAAGCACGGGGCGTTACGAGCAGTACGTC. Its translation: CASSSRSTGRYEQYV.

The genes are TRBV7-2 and TRBJ1-5; the D is unclear. Germline V CDR1 and CDR2: SGHTA, FQGNSA. Trimming took 5 bases from V and 3 from J, leaving 8 bases between them. This CDR3 has 13 residues. As DNA, the CDR3 is TGTGCCAGCAGCCCAAGCATCAATCAGCCCCAGCATTTT. Encoded protein: CASSPSINQPQHF. Full variable domain (remainder filled in from reference TRBV7-2 and TRBJ1-5): GAGVSQSPSNKVTEKGKDVELRCDPISGHTALYWYRQSLGQGLEFLIYFQGNSAPDKSGLPSDRFSAERTGGSVSTLTIQRTQQEDSAVYLCASSPSINQPQHFGDGTRLSIL.

In DNA, the CDR3 is TGTGCCAGCTCCGAGCTAGCGGCCCCGGAGCAGTTCTTC. Encoded protein: CASSELAAPEQFF. The V and J genes are TRBV28 and TRBJ2-1; 7 bases line up with TRBD2. Germline CDR1 reads MDHEN; CDR2 reads SYDVKM. V lost 8 bases, J lost 10 bases, and 11 bases stayed unmatched. The CDR3 is made up of 13 amino acids.